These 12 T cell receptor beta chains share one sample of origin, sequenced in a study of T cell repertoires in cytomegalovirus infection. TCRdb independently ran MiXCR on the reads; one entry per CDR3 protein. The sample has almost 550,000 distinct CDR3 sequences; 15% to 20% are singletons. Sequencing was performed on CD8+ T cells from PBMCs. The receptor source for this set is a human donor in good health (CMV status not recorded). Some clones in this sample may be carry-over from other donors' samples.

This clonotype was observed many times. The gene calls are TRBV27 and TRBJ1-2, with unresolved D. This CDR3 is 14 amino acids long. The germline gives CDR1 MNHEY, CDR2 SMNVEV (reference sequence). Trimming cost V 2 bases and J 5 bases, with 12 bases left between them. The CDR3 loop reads CASSLAVSNYGYTF. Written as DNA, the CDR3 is TGTGCCAGCAGTTTAGCGGTTTCGAATTATGGCTACACCTTC.

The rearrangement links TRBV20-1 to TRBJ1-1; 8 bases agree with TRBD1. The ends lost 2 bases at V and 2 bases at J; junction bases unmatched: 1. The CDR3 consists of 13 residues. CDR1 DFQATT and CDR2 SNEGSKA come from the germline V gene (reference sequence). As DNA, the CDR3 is TGCAGTGCTAGACCAGGGGGCAACACTGAAGCTTTCTTT. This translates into CSARPGGNTEAFF.

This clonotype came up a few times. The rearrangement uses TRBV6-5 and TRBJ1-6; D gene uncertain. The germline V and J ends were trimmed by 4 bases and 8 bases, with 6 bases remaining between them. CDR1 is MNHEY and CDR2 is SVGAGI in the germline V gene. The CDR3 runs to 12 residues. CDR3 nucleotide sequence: TGTGCCAGCAGTTCTCAGGATTCACCCCTCCACTTT. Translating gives CASSSQDSPLHF.

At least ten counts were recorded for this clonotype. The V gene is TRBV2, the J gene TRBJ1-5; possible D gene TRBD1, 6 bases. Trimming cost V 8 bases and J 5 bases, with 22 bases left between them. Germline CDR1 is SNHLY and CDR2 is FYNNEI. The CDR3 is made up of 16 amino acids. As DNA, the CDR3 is TGTGCCAGCCACGGGGTCTTGGACAGAAACTATCAGCCCCAGCATTTT. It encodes CASHGVLDRNYQPQHF. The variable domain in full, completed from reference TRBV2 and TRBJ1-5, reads EPEVTQTPSHQVTQMGQEVILRCVPISNHLYFYWYRQILGQKVEFLVSFYNNEISEKSEIFDDQFSVERPDGSNFTLKIRSTKLEDSAMYFCASHGVLDRNYQPQHFGDGTRLSIL.

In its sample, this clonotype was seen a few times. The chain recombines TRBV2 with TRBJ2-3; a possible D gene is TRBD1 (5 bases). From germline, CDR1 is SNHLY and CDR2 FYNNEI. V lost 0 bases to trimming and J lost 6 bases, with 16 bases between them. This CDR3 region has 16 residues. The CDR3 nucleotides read TGTGCCAGCAGTGAAGCGTCTGATTGGGGCAGGGATACGCAGTATTTT. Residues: CASSEASDWGRDTQYF.

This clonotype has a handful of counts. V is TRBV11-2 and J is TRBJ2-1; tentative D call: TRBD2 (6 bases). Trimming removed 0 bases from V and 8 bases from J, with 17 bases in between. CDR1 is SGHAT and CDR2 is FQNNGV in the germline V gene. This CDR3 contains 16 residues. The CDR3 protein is CASSLEGQWGDYEQFF. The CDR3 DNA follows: TGTGCCAGCAGCTTAGAAGGGCAGTGGGGGGATTATGAGCAGTTCTTC.

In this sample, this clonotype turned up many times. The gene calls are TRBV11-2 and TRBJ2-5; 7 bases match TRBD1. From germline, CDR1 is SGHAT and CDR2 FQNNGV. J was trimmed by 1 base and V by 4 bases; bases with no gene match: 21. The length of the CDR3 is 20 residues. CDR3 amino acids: CASSYPTFGTDLISQETQYF. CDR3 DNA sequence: TGTGCCAGCAGCTACCCGACATTCGGGACAGACCTTATAAGCCAAGAGACCCAGTACTTC.

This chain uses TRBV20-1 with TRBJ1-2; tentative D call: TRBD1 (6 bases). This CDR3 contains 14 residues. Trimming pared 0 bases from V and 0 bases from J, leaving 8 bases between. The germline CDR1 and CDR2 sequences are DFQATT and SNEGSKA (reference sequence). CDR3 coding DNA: TGCAGTGCTAGAGAACAGGGATCTAACTATGGCTACACCTTC. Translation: CSAREQGSNYGYTF.

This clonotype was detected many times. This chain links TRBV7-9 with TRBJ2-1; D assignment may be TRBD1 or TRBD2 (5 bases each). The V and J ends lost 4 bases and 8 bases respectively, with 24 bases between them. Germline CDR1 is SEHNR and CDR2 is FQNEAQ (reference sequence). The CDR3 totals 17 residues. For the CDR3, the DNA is TGTGCCAGCAGCTCAGGCCTTGGGACGGTCCTTCGGGATGAGCAGTTCTTC. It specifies CASSSGLGTVLRDEQFF.

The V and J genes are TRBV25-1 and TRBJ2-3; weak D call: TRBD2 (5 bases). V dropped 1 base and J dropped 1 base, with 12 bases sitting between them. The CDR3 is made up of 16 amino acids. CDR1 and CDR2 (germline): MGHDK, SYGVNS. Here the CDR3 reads CASSEFVSDRTDTQYF. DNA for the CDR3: TGTGCCAGCAGTGAATTCGTTAGCGATCGCACAGATACGCAGTATTTT.

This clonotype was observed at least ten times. CDR3 sequence (DNA): TGTGCCAGCAGCCCCGACCCCGTAAGGACAGGGAGGGCCCACGAGCAGTACTTC. Translated: CASSPDPVRTGRAHEQYF. The chain combines TRBV7-2 with TRBJ2-7, with TRBD1 as a possible D gene (8 bases). The CDR3 length is 18 residues. Trimming removed 5 bases from V and 5 bases from J, with 28 bases in between. The germline V gene encodes CDR1 SGHTA and CDR2 FQGNSA.

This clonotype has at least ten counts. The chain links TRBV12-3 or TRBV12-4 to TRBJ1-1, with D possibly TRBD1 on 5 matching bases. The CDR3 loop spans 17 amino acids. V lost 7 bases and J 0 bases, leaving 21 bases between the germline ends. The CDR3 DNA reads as TGTGCCAGCAAAGGGACCGGAGGGTCAGGGATGAACACTGAAGCTTTCTTT. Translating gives CASKGTGGSGMNTEAFF.